These T cell receptor beta chains were read from a single sample in a study of blood T cells in healthy people across ages. MiXCR, run by TCRdb on the 5' RACE reads, gives a single entry per CDR3 protein. The profile covers roughly 1,300,000 distinct CDR3 sequences, with around 59% appearing a single time and roughly 7% taken by the ten largest. Input material: blood. These receptors were taken from a man younger than 30 in good health. The CDR3 runs from the conserved cysteine through the conserved F or W. For some rows the clone size is stated as once, few or many, or as a class when expanded; others skip it.

few	TRBJ1-6	TRBV7-9	CASRGDSSSPLHF
.	TRBJ1-6	TRBV24-1	CATSDATGNLHF
.	TRBJ2-5	TRBV6-5	CASRYNQETQYF
.	TRBJ2-1	TRBV18	CASSQRQGVMNEQFF
.	TRBJ2-3	TRBV15	CATSSPAISGTDTQYF
.	TRBJ1-2	TRBV7-2	CASRGAQEGYTF
.	TRBJ2-4	TRBV24-1	CATSDTREGAKNIQYF
.	TRBJ2-3	TRBV4-1	CASSQAGAGQGSTDTQYF
.	TRBJ2-4	TRBV20-1	CSASTRGLAKNIQYF
.	TRBJ2-4	TRBV12-3/TRBV12-4	CASSPRQAAEQYF
.	TRBJ2-3	TRBV20-1	CSARDRLAGAHPSTDTQYF
once	TRBJ1-2	TRBV29-1	CSVAGTVNYGYTF
.	TRBJ1-1	TRBV27	CASSSLPTVEAFF
many	TRBJ2-6	TRBV3-1	CASSQDSSGANVLTF
.	TRBJ1-2	TRBV4-1	CASSLRIQGSRVYTF
.	TRBJ1-5	TRBV12-3/TRBV12-4	CASRDRAPIEPQHF
.	TRBJ1-5	TRBV5-6	CASSLAMAGNQPQHF
.	TRBJ2-1	TRBV12-3/TRBV12-4	CASSPRSGSYNEQFF
.	TRBJ1-2	TRBV6-2/TRBV6-3	CASSALGGPLYGYTF
once	TRBJ1-5	TRBV6-5	CASSFGQGVRPQHF
.	TRBJ2-4	TRBV7-9	CASSLVRDEKNIQYF
.	TRBJ2-1	TRBV12-3/TRBV12-4	CASSLVRAEPNEQFF
few	TRBJ2-5	TRBV20-1	CSAMTSGTQETQYF
.	TRBJ2-1	TRBV10-3	CAISELGQGRNEQFF
.	TRBJ1-4	TRBV21-1	CASSPRGEDNEKLFF
.	TRBJ2-5	TRBV27	CASSRRGTQETQYF
.	TRBJ2-6	TRBV7-9	CASSRRVAGSHSGASVLTF